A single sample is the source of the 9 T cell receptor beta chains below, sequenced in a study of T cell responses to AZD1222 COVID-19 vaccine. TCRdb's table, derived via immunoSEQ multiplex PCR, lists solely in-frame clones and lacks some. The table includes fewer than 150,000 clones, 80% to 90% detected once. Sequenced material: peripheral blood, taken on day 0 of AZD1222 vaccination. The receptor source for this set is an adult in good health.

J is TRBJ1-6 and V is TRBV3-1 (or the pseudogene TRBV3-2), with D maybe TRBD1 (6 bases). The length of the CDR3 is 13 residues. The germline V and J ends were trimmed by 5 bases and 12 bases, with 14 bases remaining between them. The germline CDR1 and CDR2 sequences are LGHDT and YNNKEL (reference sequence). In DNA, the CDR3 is TGTGCCAGCAGCTACCAGGGGCTTAGACCCCTCCACTTT. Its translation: CASSYQGLRPLHF.

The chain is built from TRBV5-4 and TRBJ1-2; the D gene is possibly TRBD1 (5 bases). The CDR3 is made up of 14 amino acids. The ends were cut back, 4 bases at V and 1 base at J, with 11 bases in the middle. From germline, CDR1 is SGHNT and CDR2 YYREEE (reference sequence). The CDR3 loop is CASSRSQVNYGYTF. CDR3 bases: TGTGCCAGCAGCCGATCACAGGTTAACTATGGCTACACCTTC.

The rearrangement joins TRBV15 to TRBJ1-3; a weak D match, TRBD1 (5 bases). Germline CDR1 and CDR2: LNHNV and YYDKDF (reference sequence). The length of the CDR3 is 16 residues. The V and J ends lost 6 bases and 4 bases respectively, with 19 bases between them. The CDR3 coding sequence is TGTGCCACCAGTCAGGGTGGGGGGACTGCGGGAAACACCATATATTTT. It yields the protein CATSQGGGTAGNTIYF.

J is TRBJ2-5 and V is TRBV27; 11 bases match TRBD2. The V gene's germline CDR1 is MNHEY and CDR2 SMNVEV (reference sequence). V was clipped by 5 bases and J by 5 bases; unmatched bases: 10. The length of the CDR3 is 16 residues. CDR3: CASSAFSGGARETQYF. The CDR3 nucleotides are TGTGCCAGCAGTGCCTTTAGCGGGGGGGCGCGGGAGACCCAGTACTTC.

The CDR3 here is CASSQPGLSGNTIYF. CDR3 DNA sequence: TGCGCCAGCAGCCAGCCGGGACTCTCTGGAAACACCATATATTTT. This chain links TRBV4-1 with TRBJ1-3; D possibly corresponds to TRBD1 (5 bases). V lost 3 bases, J lost 0 bases, and 9 bases lay in between. The CDR3 covers 15 residues. Germline CDR1 MGHRA, CDR2 YSYEKL.

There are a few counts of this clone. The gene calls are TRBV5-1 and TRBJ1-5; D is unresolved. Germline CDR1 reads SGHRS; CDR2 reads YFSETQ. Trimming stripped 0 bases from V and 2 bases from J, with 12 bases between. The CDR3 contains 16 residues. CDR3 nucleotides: TGCGCCAGCAGCTTGGTGATACCCTGGGGCAATCAGCCCCAGCATTTT. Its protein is CASSLVIPWGNQPQHF. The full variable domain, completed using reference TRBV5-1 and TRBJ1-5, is KAGVTQTPRYLIKTRGQQVTLSCSPISGHRSVSWYQQTPGQGLQFLFEYFSETQRNKGNFPGRFSGRQFSNSRSEMNVSTLELGDSALYLCASSLVIPWGNQPQHFGDGTRLSIL.

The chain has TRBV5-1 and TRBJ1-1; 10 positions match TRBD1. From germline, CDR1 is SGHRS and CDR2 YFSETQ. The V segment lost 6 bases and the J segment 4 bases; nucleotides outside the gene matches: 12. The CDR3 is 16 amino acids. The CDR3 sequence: CASTEAGTGVGTEAFF. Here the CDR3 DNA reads TGCGCCAGCACGGAAGCCGGGACAGGGGTGGGCACTGAAGCTTTCTTT. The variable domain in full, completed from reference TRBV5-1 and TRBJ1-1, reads KAGVTQTPRYLIKTRGQQVTLSCSPISGHRSVSWYQQTPGQGLQFLFEYFSETQRNKGNFPGRFSGRQFSNSRSEMNVSTLELGDSALYLCASTEAGTGVGTEAFFGQGTRLTVV.

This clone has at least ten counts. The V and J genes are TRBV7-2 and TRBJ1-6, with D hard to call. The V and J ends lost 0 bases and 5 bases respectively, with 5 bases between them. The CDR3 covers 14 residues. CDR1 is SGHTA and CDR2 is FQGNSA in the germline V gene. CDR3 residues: CASSLAINNSPLHF. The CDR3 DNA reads TGTGCCAGCAGCTTAGCCATCAATAATTCACCCCTCCACTTT.

The CDR3 region is CASRDDRAPLGEQFF. CDR3 DNA sequence: TGTGCCAGCAGGGATGACAGGGCCCCACTCGGTGAGCAGTTCTTC. The chain joins TRBV6-5 to TRBJ2-1, with 7 bases matching TRBD1. V gave up 6 bases and J gave up 9 bases; unmatched junction bases: 14. Germline V gene sequence: CDR1 MNHEY, CDR2 SVGAGI. The CDR3 is 15 residues long.